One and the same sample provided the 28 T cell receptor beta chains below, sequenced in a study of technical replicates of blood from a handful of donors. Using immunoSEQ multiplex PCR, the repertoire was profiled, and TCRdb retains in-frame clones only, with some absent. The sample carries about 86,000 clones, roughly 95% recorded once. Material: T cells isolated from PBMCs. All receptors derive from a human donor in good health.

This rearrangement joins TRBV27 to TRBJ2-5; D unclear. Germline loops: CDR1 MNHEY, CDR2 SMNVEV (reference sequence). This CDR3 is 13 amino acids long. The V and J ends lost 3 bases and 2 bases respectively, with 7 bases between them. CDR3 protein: CASSLRRQETQYF. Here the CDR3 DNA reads TGTGCCAGCAGTTTGCGGAGACAAGAGACCCAGTACTTC.

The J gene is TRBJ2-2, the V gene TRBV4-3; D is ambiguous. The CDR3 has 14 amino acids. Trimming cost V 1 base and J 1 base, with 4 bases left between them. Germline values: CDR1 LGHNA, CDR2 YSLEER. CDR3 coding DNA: TGCGCCAGCAGCCAAGCTTGGAACACCGGGGAGCTGTTTTTT. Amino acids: CASSQAWNTGELFF.

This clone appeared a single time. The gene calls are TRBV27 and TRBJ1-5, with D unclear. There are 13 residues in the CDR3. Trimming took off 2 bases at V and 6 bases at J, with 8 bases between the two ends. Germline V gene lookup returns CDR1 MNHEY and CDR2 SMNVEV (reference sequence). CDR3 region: CASSLVSGQPQHF. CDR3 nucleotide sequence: TGTGCCAGCAGTTTAGTTAGCGGTCAGCCCCAGCATTTT.

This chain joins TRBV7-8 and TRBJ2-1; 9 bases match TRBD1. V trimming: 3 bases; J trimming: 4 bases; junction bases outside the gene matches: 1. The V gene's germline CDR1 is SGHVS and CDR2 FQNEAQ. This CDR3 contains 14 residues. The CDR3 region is CASSLGQGYNEQFF. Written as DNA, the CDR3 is TGTGCCAGCAGCTTGGGACAGGGTTACAATGAGCAGTTCTTC.

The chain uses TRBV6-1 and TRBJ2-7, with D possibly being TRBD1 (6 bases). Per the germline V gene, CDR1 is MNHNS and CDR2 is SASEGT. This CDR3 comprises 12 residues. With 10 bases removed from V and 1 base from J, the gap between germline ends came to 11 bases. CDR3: CATRTESYEQYF. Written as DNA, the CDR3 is TGTGCCACCAGGACAGAATCCTACGAGCAGTACTTC.

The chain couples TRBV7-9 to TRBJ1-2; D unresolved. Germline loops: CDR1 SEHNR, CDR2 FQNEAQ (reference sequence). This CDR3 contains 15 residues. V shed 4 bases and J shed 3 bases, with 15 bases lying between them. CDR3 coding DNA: TGTGCCAGCAGCTCACAGAGCTACTTCTACTATGGCTACACCTTC. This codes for CASSSQSYFYYGYTF. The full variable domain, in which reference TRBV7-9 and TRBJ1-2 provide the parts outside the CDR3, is DTGVSQNPRHKITKRGQNVTFRCDPISEHNRLYWYRQTLGQGPEFLTYFQNEAQLEKSRLLSDRFSAERPKGSFSTLEIQRTEQGDSAMYLCASSSQSYFYYGYTFGSGTRLTVV.

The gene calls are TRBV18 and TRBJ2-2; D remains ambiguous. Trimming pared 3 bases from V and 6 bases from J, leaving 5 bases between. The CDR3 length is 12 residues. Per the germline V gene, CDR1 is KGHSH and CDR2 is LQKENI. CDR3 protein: CASSPSSGELFF. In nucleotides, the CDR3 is TGTGCCAGCTCACCGTCATCCGGGGAGCTGTTTTTT.

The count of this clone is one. The CDR3 bases are TGCGCCAGCAGCCAAGATGTGGGGCTAGCGGGAGGAAACGAGTATTTT. The encoded protein is CASSQDVGLAGGNEYF. This chain connects TRBV4-3 to TRBJ2-3; TRBD2 matches at 11 bases. Germline loops: CDR1 LGHNA, CDR2 YSLEER. Trimming removed 0 bases from V and 13 bases from J; junction bases left unmatched: 12. This CDR3 is built from 16 residues.

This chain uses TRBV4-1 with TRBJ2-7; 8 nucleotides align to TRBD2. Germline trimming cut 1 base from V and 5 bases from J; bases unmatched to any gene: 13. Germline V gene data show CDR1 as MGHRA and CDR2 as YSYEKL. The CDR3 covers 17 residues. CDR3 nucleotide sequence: TGCGCCAGCAGCCAAGTGACGCCGGGACTAGAGATCCACGAGCAGTACTTC. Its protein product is CASSQVTPGLEIHEQYF.

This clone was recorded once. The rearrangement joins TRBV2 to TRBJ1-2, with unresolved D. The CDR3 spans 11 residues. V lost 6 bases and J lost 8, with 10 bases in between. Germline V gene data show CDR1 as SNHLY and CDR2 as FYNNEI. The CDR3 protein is CASSASGGYTF. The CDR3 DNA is TGTGCCAGCAGCGCTAGCGGGGGCTACACCTTC.

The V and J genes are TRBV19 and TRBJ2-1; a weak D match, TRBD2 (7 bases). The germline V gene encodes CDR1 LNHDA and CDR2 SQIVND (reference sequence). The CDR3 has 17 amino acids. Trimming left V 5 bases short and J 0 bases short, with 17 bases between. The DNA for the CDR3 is TGTGCCAGTAGTGGTTACAGGGTAGCGGGCTCCTACAATGAGCAGTTCTTC. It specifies CASSGYRVAGSYNEQFF.

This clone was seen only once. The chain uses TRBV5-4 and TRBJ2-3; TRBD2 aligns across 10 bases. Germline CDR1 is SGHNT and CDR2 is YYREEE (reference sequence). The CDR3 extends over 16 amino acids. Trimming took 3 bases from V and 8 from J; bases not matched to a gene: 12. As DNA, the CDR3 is TGTGCCAGCAGCTGGGCGGCTAGCGGGAGAAAGGCTACGCAGTATTTT. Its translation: CASSWAASGRKATQYF.

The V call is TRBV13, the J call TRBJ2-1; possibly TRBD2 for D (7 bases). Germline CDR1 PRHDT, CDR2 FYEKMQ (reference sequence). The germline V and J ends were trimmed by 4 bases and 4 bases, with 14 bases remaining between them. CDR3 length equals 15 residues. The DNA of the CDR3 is TGTGCCAGCAGCTACGGACTAGGGGGATACAATGAGCAGTTCTTC. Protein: CASSYGLGGYNEQFF.

CDR3 nucleotide sequence: TGTGCCAGCAGCTTAGTCCAGGGGGAAGCTTTCTTT. Its translation: CASSLVQGEAFF. The rearrangement joins TRBV7-9 to TRBJ1-1; D is perhaps TRBD1 (6 bases). V lost 1 base, J lost 8 bases, and 8 bases lay in between. CDR3 length: 12 amino acids. Germline CDR1 and CDR2: SEHNR and FQNEAQ (reference sequence). The full variable domain, with the rest looked up from reference TRBV7-9 and TRBJ1-1, is DTGVSQNPRHKITKRGQNVTFRCDPISEHNRLYWYRQTLGQGPEFLTYFQNEAQLEKSRLLSDRFSAERPKGSFSTLEIQRTEQGDSAMYLCASSLVQGEAFFGQGTRLTVV.

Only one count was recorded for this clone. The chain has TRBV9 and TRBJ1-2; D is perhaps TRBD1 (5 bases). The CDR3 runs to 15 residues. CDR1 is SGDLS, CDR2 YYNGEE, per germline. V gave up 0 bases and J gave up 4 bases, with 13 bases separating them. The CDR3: CASSVGGGRGYGYTF. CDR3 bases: TGTGCCAGCAGCGTAGGCGGGGGTCGGGGCTATGGCTACACCTTC. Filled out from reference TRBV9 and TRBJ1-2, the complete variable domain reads DSGVTQTPKHLITATGQRVTLRCSPRSGDLSVYWYQQSLDQGLQFLIQYYNGEERAKGNILERFSAQQFPDLHSELNLSSLELGDSALYFCASSVGGGRGYGYTFGSGTRLTVV.

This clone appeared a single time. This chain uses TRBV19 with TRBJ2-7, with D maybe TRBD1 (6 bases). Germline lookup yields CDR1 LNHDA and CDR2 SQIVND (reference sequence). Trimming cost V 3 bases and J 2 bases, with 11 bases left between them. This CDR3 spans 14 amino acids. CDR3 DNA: TGTGCCAGTAGTATCTCGGACAGCACCTACGAGCAGTACTTC. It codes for CASSISDSTYEQYF.

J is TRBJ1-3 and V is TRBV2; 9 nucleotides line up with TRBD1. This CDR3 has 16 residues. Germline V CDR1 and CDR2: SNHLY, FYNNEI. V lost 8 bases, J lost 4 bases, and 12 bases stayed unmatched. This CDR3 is CASWGPGQGRGNTIYF. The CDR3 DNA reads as TGTGCCAGCTGGGGCCCGGGACAGGGTCGCGGAAACACCATATATTTT.

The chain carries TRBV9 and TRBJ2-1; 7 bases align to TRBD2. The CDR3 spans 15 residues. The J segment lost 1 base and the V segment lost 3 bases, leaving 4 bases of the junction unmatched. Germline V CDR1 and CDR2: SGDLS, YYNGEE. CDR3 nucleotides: TGTGCCAGCAGCGATGGGAGGGCATCCTACAATGAGCAGTTCTTC. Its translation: CASSDGRASYNEQFF.

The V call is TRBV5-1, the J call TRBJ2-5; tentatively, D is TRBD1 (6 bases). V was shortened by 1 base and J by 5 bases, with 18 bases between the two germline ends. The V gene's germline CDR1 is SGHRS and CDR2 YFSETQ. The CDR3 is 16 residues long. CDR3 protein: CASSLRRDYQGETQYF. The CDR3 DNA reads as TGCGCCAGCAGCTTGAGAAGGGATTACCAGGGGGAGACCCAGTACTTC.

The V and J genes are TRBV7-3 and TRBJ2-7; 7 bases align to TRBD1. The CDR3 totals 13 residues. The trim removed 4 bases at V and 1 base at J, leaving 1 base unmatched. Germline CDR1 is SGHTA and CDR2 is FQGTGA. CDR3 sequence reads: CASSWGQSYEQYF. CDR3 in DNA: TGTGCCAGCAGCTGGGGACAGTCCTACGAGCAGTACTTC.

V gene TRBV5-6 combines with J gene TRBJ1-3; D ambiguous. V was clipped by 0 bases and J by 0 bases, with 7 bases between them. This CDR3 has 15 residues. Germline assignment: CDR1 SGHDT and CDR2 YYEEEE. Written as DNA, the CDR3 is TGTGCCAGCAGCTTGGCAGAATACTCTGGAAACACCATATATTTT. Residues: CASSLAEYSGNTIYF. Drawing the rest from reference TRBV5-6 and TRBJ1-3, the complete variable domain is DAGVTQSPTHLIKTRGQQVTLRCSPKSGHDTVSWYQQALGQGPQFIFQYYEEEERQRGNFPDRFSGHQFPNYSSELNVNALLLGDSALYLCASSLAEYSGNTIYFGEGSWLTVV.

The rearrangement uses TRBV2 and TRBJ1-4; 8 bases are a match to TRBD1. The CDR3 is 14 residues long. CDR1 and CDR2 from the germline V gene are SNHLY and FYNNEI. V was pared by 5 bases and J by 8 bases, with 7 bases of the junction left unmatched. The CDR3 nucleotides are TGTGCCAGCAGTCGCGACAGGGGCAGCGAAAAACTGTTTTTT. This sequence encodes CASSRDRGSEKLFF.

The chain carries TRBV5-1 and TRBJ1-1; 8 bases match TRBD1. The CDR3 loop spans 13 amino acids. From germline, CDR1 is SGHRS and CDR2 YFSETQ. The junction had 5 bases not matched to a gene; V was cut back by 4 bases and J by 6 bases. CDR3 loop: CASSDGQGPEAFF. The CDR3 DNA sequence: TGCGCCAGCAGCGATGGACAGGGTCCTGAAGCTTTCTTT.

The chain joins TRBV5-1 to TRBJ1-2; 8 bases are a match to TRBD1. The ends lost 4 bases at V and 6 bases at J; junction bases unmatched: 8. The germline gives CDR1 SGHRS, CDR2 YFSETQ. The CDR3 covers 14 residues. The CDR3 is CASSRPGQADGYTF. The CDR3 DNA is TGCGCCAGCAGCAGACCGGGACAGGCCGATGGCTACACCTTC.

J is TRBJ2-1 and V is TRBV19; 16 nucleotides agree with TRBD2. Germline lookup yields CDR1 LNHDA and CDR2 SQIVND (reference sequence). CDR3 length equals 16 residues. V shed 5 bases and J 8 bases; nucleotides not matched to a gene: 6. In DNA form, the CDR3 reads TGTGCCAGTAGTCTAGGGACTAGCGGGAGGGGGGATGAGCAGTTCTTC. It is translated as CASSLGTSGRGDEQFF.

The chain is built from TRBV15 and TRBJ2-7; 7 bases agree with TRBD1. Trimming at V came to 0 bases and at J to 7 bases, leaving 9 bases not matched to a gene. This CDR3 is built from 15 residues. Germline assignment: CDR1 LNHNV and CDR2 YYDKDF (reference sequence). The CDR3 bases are TGTGCCACCAGCAGAGATAGGACAGGAGCTGGTGAGCAGTACTTC. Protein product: CATSRDRTGAGEQYF. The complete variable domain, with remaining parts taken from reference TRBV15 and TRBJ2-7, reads DAMVIQNPRYQVTQFGKPVTLSCSQTLNHNVMYWYQQKSSQAPKLLFHYYDKDFNNEADTPDNFQSRRPNTSFCFLDIRSPGLGDTAMYLCATSRDRTGAGEQYFGPGTRLTVT.

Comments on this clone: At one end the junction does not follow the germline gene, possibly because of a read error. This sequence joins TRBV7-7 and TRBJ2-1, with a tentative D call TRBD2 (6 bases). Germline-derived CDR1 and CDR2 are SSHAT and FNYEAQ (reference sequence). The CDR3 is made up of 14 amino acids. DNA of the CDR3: TGTGCTAGCAGCTCTAGCGAGACCTACAATGAGCAGTTCTTC. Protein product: CASSSSETYNEQFF.

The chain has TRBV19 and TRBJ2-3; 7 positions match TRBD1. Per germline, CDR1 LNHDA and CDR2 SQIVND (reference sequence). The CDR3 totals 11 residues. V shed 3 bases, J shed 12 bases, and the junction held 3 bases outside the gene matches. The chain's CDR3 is CASSIGDRQYF. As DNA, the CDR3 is TGTGCCAGTAGTATCGGGGACAGACAGTATTTT.